The 17 T cell receptor beta chains below come from one sample, sequenced in a study of T-cell memory formation after mild COVID-19. A single record per CDR3 protein comes from TCRdb applying MiXCR to the 5' RACE reads. The sample includes 140,000 to 150,000 distinct CDR3 sequences, approximately 25% of them seen just once. Sequences were obtained from PBMCs or a T cell subset sorted from them (not recorded which). These receptors came from an adult woman who had mild COVID-19 (a few samples of this study predate the infection). Cell type and time point are not known.

The chain employs TRBV5-1 and TRBJ2-5, with TRBD1 identical over 9 bases. Per the germline V gene, CDR1 is SGHRS and CDR2 is YFSETQ. The CDR3 is 15 amino acids. Trimming removed 0 bases from V and 3 bases from J; junction bases left unmatched: 3. The CDR3 region has the DNA TGCGCCAGCAGCTTGGTGGGGACAGGGAAAGAGACCCAGTACTTC. This gives the protein CASSLVGTGKETQYF.

This chain uses TRBV4-1 with TRBJ2-1; no reliable D call. The CDR3 has 13 amino acids. Germline V CDR1 and CDR2: MGHRA, YSYEKL. Between the trimmed V and J ends, which lost 0 bases and 6 bases, there was a span of 6 bases. Here the CDR3 DNA reads TGCGCCAGCAGCCAAGAGGAGAGCAATGAGCAGTTCTTC. Translated: CASSQEESNEQFF.

This clonotype has more than one count but fewer than ten. This chain uses TRBV2 with TRBJ2-1; D ambiguous. The germline gives CDR1 SNHLY, CDR2 FYNNEI. Trimming removed 6 bases at V and 1 base at J, with 7 bases between. The CDR3 length is 13 residues. CDR3 residues: CASSLKSYNEQFF. The DNA of the CDR3 is TGTGCCAGCAGCCTTAAATCCTACAATGAGCAGTTCTTC.

This clonotype was detected only a few times. The chain is built from TRBV4-1 and TRBJ2-7, with D possibly being TRBD1 or TRBD2 (6 bases each). CDR1 is MGHRA and CDR2 is YSYEKL in the germline V gene. The CDR3 covers 15 residues. V was clipped by 3 bases and J by 3 bases, with 15 bases between them. CDR3 sequence reads: CASSHRGQGGYEQYF. The DNA of the CDR3 is TGCGCCAGCAGCCATCGGGGGCAGGGCGGCTACGAGCAGTACTTC.

This clonotype was observed a few times. This chain links TRBV5-6 with TRBJ1-1; D not certain. V was cut by 5 bases and J by 1 base, with 12 bases left in between. The length of the CDR3 is 14 residues. Germline lookup yields CDR1 SGHDT and CDR2 YYEEEE. The CDR3 here is CASSWRVENTEAFF. The CDR3 DNA follows: TGTGCCAGCAGTTGGAGGGTGGAGAACACTGAAGCTTTCTTT.

This clonotype has a count of ten or more. The rearrangement links TRBV5-1 to TRBJ2-5; D not resolved. CDR1 is SGHRS, CDR2 YFSETQ, per germline. The V gene lost 3 bases and the J gene lost 5 bases, with 14 bases spanning the gap. The CDR3 is 14 residues long. The CDR3 DNA sequence: TGCGCCAGCAGCTCCGTTTCCTGGCGGGAGACCCAGTACTTC. It specifies CASSSVSWRETQYF.

The sample holds a few counts of this clonotype. The chain recombines TRBV7-9 with TRBJ2-5; D uncertain. V was trimmed by 5 bases and J by 3 bases, leaving 10 bases between them. Germline lookup yields CDR1 SEHNR and CDR2 FQNEAQ (reference sequence). The CDR3 extends over 13 amino acids. The CDR3 is CASSNSREETQYF. The CDR3 nucleotides are TGTGCCAGCAGCAACTCACGGGAAGAGACCCAGTACTTC.

The V and J genes are TRBV2 and TRBJ2-5; 9 positions agree with TRBD2. CDR1 is SNHLY, CDR2 FYNNEI, per germline. There are 15 residues in the CDR3. With V trimmed by 2 bases and J by 3 bases, 4 bases remained unmatched. CDR3 loop: CASSERTSEKETQYF. CDR3 DNA: TGTGCCAGCAGTGAAAGGACTAGCGAGAAAGAGACCCAGTACTTC.

This clonotype occurred a few times. This chain joins TRBV15 and TRBJ2-5, with D perhaps given as TRBD1 or TRBD2 (6 bases each). The V and J ends lost 5 bases and 1 base respectively, with 17 bases between them. Germline assignment: CDR1 LNHNV and CDR2 YYDKDF (reference sequence). The length of the CDR3 is 16 residues. CDR3 sequence: CATSGGLMGVQETQYF. The CDR3 coding sequence is TGTGCCACCAGCGGGGGGCTTATGGGGGTCCAAGAGACCCAGTACTTC.

This clonotype showed up just a few times. The chain combines TRBV4-3 with TRBJ2-5, with 7 bases lining up with TRBD2. V gave up 0 bases and J gave up 6 bases; unmatched junction bases: 7. This CDR3 is 15 amino acids long. Per germline, CDR1 LGHNA and CDR2 YSLEER. CDR3 DNA: TGCGCCAGCAGCCAAGAGGCTACTAGCGTGAAGACCCAGTACTTC. It specifies CASSQEATSVKTQYF.

Only a few counts were recorded for this clonotype. The J gene is TRBJ1-1, the V gene TRBV25-1; no definite D call. Germline V CDR1 and CDR2: MGHDK, SYGVNS. Trimming removed 2 bases from V and 8 bases from J, with 9 bases in between. The CDR3 covers 12 residues. CDR3: CASSETFGEAFF. The DNA of the CDR3 is TGTGCCAGCAGTGAAACGTTTGGGGAAGCTTTCTTT. Combining the CDR3 with reference TRBV25-1 and TRBJ1-1 gives the whole variable domain EADIYQTPRYLVIGTGKKITLECSQTMGHDKMYWYQQDPGMELHLIHYSYGVNSTEKGDLSSESTVSRIRTEHFPLTLESARPSHTSQYLCASSETFGEAFFGQGTRLTVV.

This sequence joins TRBV29-1 and TRBJ2-7, with D maybe TRBD2 (6 bases). Per germline, CDR1 SQVTM and CDR2 ANQGSEA. The CDR3 is made up of 12 amino acids. Between the trimmed V and J ends, which lost 4 bases and 2 bases, there was a span of 9 bases. The CDR3 loop reads CSVVGGPYEQYF. CDR3 nucleotide sequence: TGCAGCGTTGTCGGGGGACCCTACGAGCAGTACTTC.

The rearrangement uses TRBV9 and TRBJ2-1; maybe TRBD1 (5 bases). The germline CDR1 and CDR2 sequences are SGDLS and YYNGEE. The CDR3 spans 12 residues. With 0 bases removed from V and 9 bases from J, the gap between germline ends came to 7 bases. CDR3 nucleotides: TGTGCCAGCAGCGTAGGGGGCAGTGAGCAGTTCTTC. It specifies CASSVGGSEQFF.

The chain joins TRBV19 to TRBJ1-5; D remains ambiguous. Trimming cost V 9 bases and J 5 bases, with 11 bases left between them. CDR3 length: 12 residues. Germline assignment: CDR1 LNHDA and CDR2 SQIVND (reference sequence). This CDR3 reads CASQVGYQPQHF. As DNA, the CDR3 is TGTGCCAGCCAGGTCGGGTATCAGCCCCAGCATTTT.

The rearrangement uses TRBV12-3 or TRBV12-4 and TRBJ1-1; 7 nucleotides match TRBD1. The CDR3 runs to 16 residues. The trim removed 5 bases at V and 1 base at J, leaving 10 bases unmatched. The CDR3 nucleotides read TGTGCCAGCAGTCTTCAAACAGGGACAGCGAACACTGAAGCTTTCTTT. Its translation: CASSLQTGTANTEAFF.

This clonotype was observed a few times. CDR3: CSARDGGSYNEQFF. The CDR3 DNA reads TGCAGTGCTAGGGACGGGGGATCCTACAATGAGCAGTTCTTC. The V call is TRBV20-1, the J call TRBJ2-1; tentatively, D is TRBD2 (6 bases). The V end lost 3 bases, the J end lost 1 base, and 10 bases lay between the germline ends. This CDR3 has 14 amino acids. The V gene's germline CDR1 is DFQATT and CDR2 SNEGSKA (reference sequence).

This clonotype was observed a handful of times. The CDR3: CASRPGQGPNIQYF. The CDR3 DNA follows: TGTGCCAGCAGACCTGGACAGGGCCCGAACATTCAGTACTTC. The chain joins TRBV7-9 to TRBJ2-4; 8 bases agree with TRBD1. Germline V lookup: CDR1 SEHNR, CDR2 FQNEAQ (reference sequence). The ends lost 6 bases at V and 7 bases at J; junction bases unmatched: 8. The CDR3 has 14 residues. Using reference TRBV7-9 and TRBJ2-4 for the parts outside the CDR3, the full variable domain is DTGVSQNPRHKITKRGQNVTFRCDPISEHNRLYWYRQTLGQGPEFLTYFQNEAQLEKSRLLSDRFSAERPKGSFSTLEIQRTEQGDSAMYLCASRPGQGPNIQYFGAGTRLSVL.